A selection of T cell receptor beta chains follows, all from one sample in a study of immune evolution from preneoplasia to lung adenocarcinoma. Some clones are missing from TCRdb's copy, which holds only in-frame ones; the method was immunoSEQ multiplex PCR. The table lists fewer than 6,000 clones, around four fifths of them singletons. The sample comprised FFPE minimally invasive lung adenocarcinoma tissue. The receptors originated from a person between 70 and 80 years old with lung adenocarcinoma. Each CDR3 is given with its conserved first and last residue. D genes are given only for firm matches. Expanded clones get a size class; other rows say once, few or many, or leave the size out.

V	size	D	J	DNA	CDR3
TRBV11-2	few	.	TRBJ2-6	TGTGCCAGCAGCTTAGGACACTCTGGGGCCAACGTCCTGACTTTC	CASSLGHSGANVLTF
TRBV15	.	TRBD2	TRBJ2-5	TGTGCCACCAGCAGAGATAGCGGGAGAGGGCAAGAGACCCAGTACTTC	CATSRDSGRGQETQYF
TRBV5-6	few	TRBD1	TRBJ1-5	TGTGCCAGCAGGGCTAAGGGGGCGTCCGTTATCAAGCCCCAGCATTTT	CASRAKGASVIKPQHF
TRBV18	few	TRBD2	TRBJ2-7	TGTGCCAGCTCACCTAGCGGGGGGGCCTCCGACGAGCAGTACTTC	CASSPSGGASDEQYF
TRBV6-6	.	.	TRBJ2-3	TGTGCCAGCTGTTCCGCCTCCCCGAACACAGATACGCAGTATTTT	CASCSASPNTDTQYF
TRBV11-3	.	TRBD1	TRBJ2-3	TGTGCCAGCAGCTTAGAAGGGGGCGCGAATACGCAGTATTTT	CASSLEGGANTQYF
TRBV6-1	few	.	TRBJ2-7	TGTGCCAGCAGTGAAGGTTCAGGGGACAACTTCCAGCAGTACTTC	CASSEGSGDNFQQYF
TRBV9	.	.	TRBJ1-2	TGTGCCAGCAGCGAAGGGGACGGCTATGGCTACACCTTC	CASSEGDGYGYTF
TRBV11-2	.	TRBD2	TRBJ2-1	TGTGCCAGCAAGGTTAGCGGGGCCACCAATGAGCAGTTCTTC	CASKVSGATNEQFF
TRBV28	few	.	TRBJ2-3	TGTGCCAGCAGATCCGTTATCCAAGTCCTAGGCACAGATACGCAGTATTTT	CASRSVIQVLGTDTQYF
TRBV19	.	.	TRBJ1-1	TGTGCCAGTAGTTTCCAAGCCGGGACACTGAACACTGAAGCTTTCTTT	CASSFQAGTLNTEAFF
TRBV7-2	.	TRBD1	TRBJ2-3	TGTGCCAGCAGCCCCCGGACAGGGGGCTACGAACTAGATACGCAGTATTTT	CASSPRTGGYELDTQYF
TRBV7-9	once	.	TRBJ2-3	TGTGCCAGCAGCTTACCCAGCACAGATACGCAGTATTTT	CASSLPSTDTQYF
TRBV11-2	.	.	TRBJ2-7	TGTGCCAGCAGCCTCACCCTTAGGTCCCGCTTCTCCTACGAGCAGTACTTC	CASSLTLRSRFSYEQYF
TRBV6-1	few	.	TRBJ2-4	TGTGCCAGCATGAAGGGCACGGCCAAAAACATTCAGTACTTC	CASMKGTAKNIQYF
TRBV18	.	.	TRBJ1-2	TGTGCCAGCTCACCCCGTTCTGATGGCTACACCTTC	CASSPRSDGYTF
TRBV28	large	TRBD1	TRBJ1-5	TGTGCCAGCAGTTTCCGAGTACAGGGGCTCTGGAGGAATCAGCCCCAGCATTTT	CASSFRVQGLWRNQPQHF
TRBV30	.	.	TRBJ2-3	TGTGCCTGGAGTGGTCGATCCACAGATACGCAGTATTTT	CAWSGRSTDTQYF
TRBV4-3	.	TRBD1	TRBJ2-1	TGCGCCAGCAGCCAAGATCGGAGTGGGACAGGACTGTTCTTC	CASSQDRSGTGLFF
TRBV10-2	.	.	TRBJ1-3	TGCGCCAGCAGTGAGTTGGGGTCTGGAAACACCATATATTTT	CASSELGSGNTIYF
TRBV27	.	.	TRBJ2-1	TGTGCCAGCAGTGAACGACTAGGTCAGTACAATGAGCAGTTCTTC	CASSERLGQYNEQFF
TRBV18	.	.	TRBJ1-1	TGTGCCAGCTCACCATCCGGGGGCGCTTGGACTGAAGCTTTCTTT	CASSPSGGAWTEAFF
TRBV19	.	.	TRBJ1-5	TGTGCCAGTAGTATGGACAGCAGTGATCAGCCCCAGCATTTT	CASSMDSSDQPQHF
TRBV30	.	TRBD1	TRBJ1-1	TGTGCCTGGATGAGACAGGGGGTTATGAACACTGAAGCTTTCTTT	CAWMRQGVMNTEAFF
TRBV19	.	TRBD1	TRBJ2-1	TGTGCCAGTAGTGCCGGGACAGGGGTTGGGGAGCAGTTCTTC	CASSAGTGVGEQFF
TRBV4-2	.	.	TRBJ1-1	TGTGCCAGCAGCCAAGTGGGGGGAGTAGGAGAGGGCACTGAAGCTTTCTTT	CASSQVGGVGEGTEAFF
TRBV11-2	few	TRBD1	TRBJ1-1	TGTGCCAGCAGCCCCACGACCGGGACAGGGGGCACTGAAGCTTTCTTT	CASSPTTGTGGTEAFF
TRBV15	.	.	TRBJ2-3	TGTGCCACCAGCAGGGCTATATCTCCGGACACAGATACGCAGTATTTT	CATSRAISPDTDTQYF
TRBV28	.	.	TRBJ2-6	TGTGCCAGCACCCTGGGACTCTCCGGGGCCAACGTCCTGACTTTC	CASTLGLSGANVLTF
TRBV7-6	.	.	TRBJ2-5	TGTGCCAGCAGCTTATGGGCTGAGACCCAGTACTTC	CASSLWAETQYF
TRBV5-1	.	TRBD1	TRBJ2-7	TGCGCCAGCAGCTTGGGGAGGACAGGGGGCTTATACGAGCAGTACTTC	CASSLGRTGGLYEQYF
TRBV10-3	few	.	TRBJ2-1	TGTGCCACGCGAATACTACAGGGTGAGGGTGAGCAGTTCTTC	CATRILQGEGEQFF